The 22 T cell receptor beta chains listed next were all sequenced from one sample in a study of blood T cells in healthy people across ages. Primed by a sample-barcoded 5' primer and a J-beta primer mix, a second PCR proceeded for 7 to 11 cycles. TCRdb itself ran the 5' RACE reads through MiXCR, one entry per CDR3 protein. The data hold 1,300,000 or so distinct CDR3 sequences, with 59% observed a single time. Sequenced sample: blood. The receptors come from a young man in good health.

This chain joins TRBV5-1 and TRBJ2-5; the D gene is possibly TRBD2 (6 bases). The germline V gene encodes CDR1 SGHRS and CDR2 YFSETQ. The CDR3 sequence is 15 residues long. V lost 0 bases, J lost 12 bases, and 21 bases lay in between. The CDR3 region has the DNA TGCGCCAGCAGCTTGGCCGACCGGGACTTAAATCGCGAGTACTTC. It encodes CASSLADRDLNREYF.

The chain joins TRBV15 to TRBJ2-7; D unresolved. The CDR3 sequence is 13 residues long. In germline, CDR1 is LNHNV, CDR2 YYDKDF (reference sequence). Trimming left V 1 base short and J 3 bases short, with 7 bases between. This CDR3 is CATSRAQRYEQYF. CDR3 nucleotides: TGTGCCACCAGCAGAGCGCAGCGCTACGAGCAGTACTTC.

The rearrangement joins TRBV6-5 to TRBJ1-2; D unresolved. The germline V gene encodes CDR1 MNHEY and CDR2 SVGAGI. CDR3 length equals 13 residues. V shed 6 bases and J shed 1 base, with 9 bases lying between them. CDR3 nucleotides: TGTGCCAGCAGACTGGACCTTAACTATGGCTACACCTTC. Encoded protein: CASRLDLNYGYTF.

The rearrangement links TRBV2 to TRBJ2-7, with D perhaps TRBD2 (5 bases). Trimming removed 8 bases from V and 0 bases from J, with 14 bases in between. Germline V CDR1 and CDR2: SNHLY, FYNNEI. The CDR3 loop spans 14 amino acids. The CDR3 loop is CASQPVGSSYEQYF. Here the CDR3 DNA reads TGTGCCAGCCAGCCTGTTGGGAGCTCCTACGAGCAGTACTTC.

The chain is built from TRBV5-6 and TRBJ1-2, with D possibly being TRBD1 (6 bases). Germline CDR1 reads SGHDT; CDR2 reads YYEEEE. Trimming removed 0 bases at V and 7 bases at J, with 10 bases between. The CDR3 spans 13 residues. CDR3 DNA sequence: TGTGCCAGCAGCTTGGTCCAGGGGTCTGGCTACACCTTC. Translated, it gives CASSLVQGSGYTF.

The chain recombines TRBV6-2 or TRBV6-3 with TRBJ2-5; D assignment may be TRBD1 or TRBD2 (6 bases each). Trimming cost V 10 bases and J 5 bases, with 23 bases left between them. The CDR3 is made up of 15 amino acids. Germline CDR1 reads MNHEY; CDR2 reads SVGEGT. CDR3: CATNKGGYGLETQYF. The CDR3 DNA reads TGTGCCACCAATAAGGGGGGATATGGGTTGGAGACCCAGTACTTC.

This clonotype occurred a few times. This chain connects TRBV4-1 to TRBJ1-2; weak D call: TRBD1 (6 bases). The germline CDR1 and CDR2 sequences are MGHRA and YSYEKL. The CDR3 totals 16 residues. Trimming took 1 base from V and 3 from J, leaving 15 bases between them. The CDR3 DNA follows: TGCGCCAGCAGCCAAGTAAGAATAGGGGGAGACTATGGCTACACCTTC. This gives the protein CASSQVRIGGDYGYTF.

This clonotype was seen once. J is TRBJ2-1 and V is TRBV12-5; 8 bases agree with TRBD2. The CDR3 has 15 amino acids. CDR1 is LGHNT and CDR2 is FRNRAP in the germline V gene. V lost 4 bases to trimming and J lost 4 bases; unmatched junction nucleotides: 6. The CDR3 region has the DNA TGTGCTAGTGGTTGCGGCGGGAGGACTTACAATGAGCAGTTCTTC. Translation: CASGCGGRTYNEQFF.

The chain is built from TRBV20-1 and TRBJ2-3; D call uncertain. The CDR3 contains 15 residues. Trimming took off 1 base at V and 2 bases at J, with 13 bases between the two ends. Per the germline V gene, CDR1 is DFQATT and CDR2 is SNEGSKA (reference sequence). This CDR3 is CSARVRRQITDTQYF. CDR3 in DNA: TGCAGTGCTAGAGTTCGCCGACAAATCACAGATACGCAGTATTTT.

The CDR3 DNA sequence: TGTGCCAGCAGTTCCATAGGGGGGGCAGGGAATATTCAAGAAGCTTTCTTT. Its protein product is CASSSIGGAGNIQEAFF. The chain links TRBV7-6 to TRBJ1-1; maybe TRBD1 (6 bases). The CDR3 loop spans 17 amino acids. The germline V and J ends were trimmed by 6 bases and 8 bases, with 28 bases remaining between them. Germline V gene lookup returns CDR1 SGHVS and CDR2 FNYEAQ.

The chain recombines TRBV20-1 with TRBJ2-3; D might be TRBD1 (6 bases). The germline CDR1 and CDR2 sequences are DFQATT and SNEGSKA (reference sequence). V was cut by 5 bases and J by 3 bases, with 15 bases left in between. The CDR3 totals 14 residues. The chain's CDR3 is CSALTGWRTDTQYF. The CDR3 coding sequence is TGCAGTGCTCTTACAGGGTGGAGGACAGATACGCAGTATTTT.

This chain connects TRBV15 to TRBJ2-7, with D maybe TRBD1 (6 bases). Germline V lookup: CDR1 LNHNV, CDR2 YYDKDF (reference sequence). The CDR3 runs to 13 residues. Trimming removed 3 bases at V and 5 bases at J, with 11 bases between. CDR3 protein: CATSRRTAHEQYF. The CDR3 nucleotides read TGTGCCACCAGCAGGAGGACAGCCCACGAGCAGTACTTC.

The J gene is TRBJ2-4, the V gene TRBV12-3 or TRBV12-4; 7 bases align to TRBD2. The CDR3 contains 14 residues. V lost 4 bases, J lost 8 bases, and 8 bases stayed unmatched. The CDR3 DNA reads as TGTGCCAGCAGTTCGGGACTACCTATGGACATTCAGTACTTC. Protein sequence: CASSSGLPMDIQYF.

The rearrangement joins TRBV2 to TRBJ2-1; the match to TRBD2 covers 7 bases. Trimming cost V 11 bases and J 4 bases; bases outside gene matches: 5. The CDR3 loop spans 12 amino acids. The V gene's germline CDR1 is SNHLY and CDR2 FYNNEI. CDR3 sequence (DNA): TGTGCCGGCGGGGGAGATTACAATGAGCAGTTCTTC. Encoded protein: CAGGGDYNEQFF. The complete variable domain, with remaining parts taken from reference TRBV2 and TRBJ2-1, reads EPEVTQTPSHQVTQMGQEVILRCVPISNHLYFYWYRQILGQKVEFLVSFYNNEISEKSEIFDDQFSVERPDGSNFTLKIRSTKLEDSAMYFCAGGGDYNEQFFGPGTRLTVL.

The rearrangement uses TRBV28 and TRBJ2-5, with D uncertain. CDR3 length: 13 residues. The V and J ends lost 3 bases and 2 bases respectively, with 7 bases between them. Germline CDR1 reads MDHEN; CDR2 reads SYDVKM. In DNA, the CDR3 is TGTGCCAGCAGTTTTGGGATGCAAGAGACCCAGTACTTC. It encodes CASSFGMQETQYF.

The chain couples TRBV29-1 to TRBJ2-7, with D possibly TRBD1 on 9 matching bases. The CDR3 consists of 16 residues. Germline V CDR1 and CDR2: SQVTM, ANQGSEA. V was pared by 6 bases and J by 5 bases, with 26 bases between. CDR3 DNA sequence: TGCAGCGTACGGTTACCGGGAGGGACAGGGAAGGACGAGCAGTACTTC. This encodes CSVRLPGGTGKDEQYF.

The genes are TRBV9 and TRBJ1-2; weak D call: TRBD1 (5 bases). The CDR3 has 17 residues. Between the trimmed V and J ends, which lost 0 bases and 4 bases, there was a span of 19 bases. CDR1 and CDR2 (germline): SGDLS, YYNGEE. In DNA form, the CDR3 reads TGTGCCAGCAGCGTAGACAGTAAGGGGTTTGTTGGCTATGGCTACACCTTC. As protein: CASSVDSKGFVGYGYTF.

This clonotype was found once. The junction differs from germline at one of its ends, possibly a read error. In nucleotides, the CDR3 is TGTCCCAGCTTCCGGGGACAGGGAGTACTTTATGGTGGCTACACCTTC. Translation: CPSFRGQGVLYGGYTF. The rearrangement joins TRBV2 to TRBJ1-2; TRBD1 agrees at 9 bases. This CDR3 region has 16 residues. The V gene's germline CDR1 is SNHLY and CDR2 FYNNEI.

The chain employs TRBV10-3 and TRBJ1-3; the D gene is possibly TRBD1 (5 bases). Germline V lookup: CDR1 ENHRY, CDR2 SYGVKD. The CDR3 totals 15 residues. Trimming took off 8 bases at V and 0 bases at J, with 14 bases between the two ends. CDR3 DNA sequence: TGTGCCATCGGGGGTGGAGGGTTCTCTGGAAACACCATATATTTT. It translates to CAIGGGGFSGNTIYF.

In this sample, this clonotype turned up many times. The chain is built from TRBV12-3 or TRBV12-4 and TRBJ2-3, with D maybe TRBD2 (6 bases). Trimming took 1 base from V and 1 from J, leaving 9 bases between them. CDR3 size: 15 residues. The CDR3 bases are TGTGCCAGCAGTTTAGACGGCGGGGGCACAGATACGCAGTATTTT. Protein: CASSLDGGGTDTQYF.

V usage is TRBV4-2 and J usage is TRBJ2-5; D possibly uses TRBD1 or TRBD2 (5 bases each). Germline loops: CDR1 LGHNA, CDR2 YNFKEQ. The V gene lost 1 base and the J gene lost 5 bases, with 14 bases spanning the gap. This CDR3 has 15 amino acids. The CDR3 DNA follows: TGTGCCAGCAGCCAAGTAGATGGGTGGGGGGAGACCCAGTACTTC. It yields the protein CASSQVDGWGETQYF.

The chain employs TRBV20-1 and TRBJ2-1; tentatively, D is TRBD1 (7 bases). Germline values: CDR1 DFQATT, CDR2 SNEGSKA (reference sequence). The CDR3 runs to 15 residues. The V and J ends lost 1 base and 13 bases respectively, with 23 bases between them. CDR3: CSARGRQGPGETQFF. The CDR3 region has the DNA TGCAGTGCTAGAGGACGACAGGGTCCGGGGGAGACCCAGTTCTTC.